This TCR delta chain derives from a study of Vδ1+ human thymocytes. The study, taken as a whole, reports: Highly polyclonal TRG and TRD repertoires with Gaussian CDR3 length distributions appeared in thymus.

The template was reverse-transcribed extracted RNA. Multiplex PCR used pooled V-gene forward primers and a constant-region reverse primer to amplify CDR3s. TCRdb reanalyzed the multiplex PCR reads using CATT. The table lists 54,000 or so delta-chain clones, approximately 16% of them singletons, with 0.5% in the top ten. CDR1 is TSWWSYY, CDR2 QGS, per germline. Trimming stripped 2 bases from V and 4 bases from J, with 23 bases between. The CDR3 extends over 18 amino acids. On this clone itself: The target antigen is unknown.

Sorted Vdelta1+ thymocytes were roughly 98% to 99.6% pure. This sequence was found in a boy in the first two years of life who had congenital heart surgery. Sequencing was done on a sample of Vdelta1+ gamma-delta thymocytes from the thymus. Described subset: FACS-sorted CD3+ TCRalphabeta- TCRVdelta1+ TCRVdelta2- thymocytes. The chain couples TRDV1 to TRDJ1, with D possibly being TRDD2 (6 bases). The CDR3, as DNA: TGTGCTCTTGGGGAAAGTGGGGCCTTCCGAGACTCCTGCGATAAACTCATCTTT. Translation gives CALGESGAFRDSCDKLIF.